This T cell receptor beta chain was sequenced during a study of blood T cell repertoires in COVID-19. Study background: What the recovered Cohort 3 donors had was two negative PCRs, clearance, or symptom resolution. The origin of the acute and convalescent COVID-19 samples was the United States, Italy and Spain.

V shed 1 base and J shed 3 bases, with 4 bases lying between them. Germline CDR1 SGHNT, CDR2 YYREEE (reference sequence). The CDR3 has 12 residues. Per the original methods: Reference gene primer amplification in the assay estimated nucleated cell counts. Generated by immunoSEQ multiplex PCR, the TCRdb table keeps only in-frame clones and is missing some. Clone size and the V and J calls come from that table; the DNA yielded D and trimming. Of about 360,000 clones in the sample, about 90% were seen once. Enrollees, about 18 to 95 years old, lived in some 24 US areas. The clonotype was recovered from a man aged 35-49 years in a cohort exposed to, infected with or recovered from COVID-19 (not recorded which). The chain couples TRBV5-4 to TRBJ1-2; D unresolved. Sequencing was carried out using PBMCs or T cells enriched from blood (not recorded which). In DNA, the CDR3 is TGTGCCAGCAGCTTGCCGGACTATGGCTACACCTTC. Translation gives CASSLPDYGYTF.